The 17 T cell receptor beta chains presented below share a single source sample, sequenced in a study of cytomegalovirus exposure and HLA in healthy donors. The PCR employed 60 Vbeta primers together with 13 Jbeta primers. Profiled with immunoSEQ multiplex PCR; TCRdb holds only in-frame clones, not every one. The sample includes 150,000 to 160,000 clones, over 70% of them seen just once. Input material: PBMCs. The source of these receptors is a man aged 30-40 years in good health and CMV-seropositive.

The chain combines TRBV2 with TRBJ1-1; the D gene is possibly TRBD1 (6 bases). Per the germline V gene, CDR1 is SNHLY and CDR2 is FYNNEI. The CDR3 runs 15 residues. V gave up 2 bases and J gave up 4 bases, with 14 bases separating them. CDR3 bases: TGTGCCAGCAGTGAATGGCCAGGGGCTGGCACTGAAGCTTTCTTT. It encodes CASSEWPGAGTEAFF. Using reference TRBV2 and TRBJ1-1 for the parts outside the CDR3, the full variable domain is EPEVTQTPSHQVTQMGQEVILRCVPISNHLYFYWYRQILGQKVEFLVSFYNNEISEKSEIFDDQFSVERPDGSNFTLKIRSTKLEDSAMYFCASSEWPGAGTEAFFGQGTRLTVV.

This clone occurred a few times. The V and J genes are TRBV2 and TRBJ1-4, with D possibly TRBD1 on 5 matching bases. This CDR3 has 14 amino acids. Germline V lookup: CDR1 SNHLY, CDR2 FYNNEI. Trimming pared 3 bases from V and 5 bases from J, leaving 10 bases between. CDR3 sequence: CASSEGGNNEKLFF. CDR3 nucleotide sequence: TGTGCCAGCAGTGAGGGGGGTAACAATGAAAAACTGTTTTTT.

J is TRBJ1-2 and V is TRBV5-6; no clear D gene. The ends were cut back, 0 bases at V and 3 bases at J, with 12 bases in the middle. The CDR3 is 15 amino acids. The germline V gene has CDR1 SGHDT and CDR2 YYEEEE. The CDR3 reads CASSLGFLADYGYTF. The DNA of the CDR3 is TGTGCCAGCAGCTTGGGGTTCTTGGCGGACTATGGCTACACCTTC.

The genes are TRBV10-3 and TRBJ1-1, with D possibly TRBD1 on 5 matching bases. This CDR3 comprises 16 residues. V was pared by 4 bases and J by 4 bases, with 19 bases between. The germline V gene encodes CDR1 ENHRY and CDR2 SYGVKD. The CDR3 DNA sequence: TGTGCCATCAGTGGGGGTTCGGGGGTAGAGGGCACTGAAGCTTTCTTT. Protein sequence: CAISGGSGVEGTEAFF.

The CDR3 loop reads CASSTAPGTSGETQYF. CDR3 sequence (DNA): TGCGCCAGCAGCACGGCTCCCGGGACTAGCGGTGAGACCCAGTACTTC. V usage is TRBV5-1 and J usage is TRBJ2-5; 11 nucleotides match TRBD2. CDR1 is SGHRS and CDR2 is YFSETQ in the germline V gene. With V trimmed by 4 bases and J by 5 bases, 10 bases remained unmatched. CDR3 length: 16 amino acids. Supplemented by reference TRBV5-1 and TRBJ2-5, the full variable domain reads KAGVTQTPRYLIKTRGQQVTLSCSPISGHRSVSWYQQTPGQGLQFLFEYFSETQRNKGNFPGRFSGRQFSNSRSEMNVSTLELGDSALYLCASSTAPGTSGETQYFGPGTRLLVL.

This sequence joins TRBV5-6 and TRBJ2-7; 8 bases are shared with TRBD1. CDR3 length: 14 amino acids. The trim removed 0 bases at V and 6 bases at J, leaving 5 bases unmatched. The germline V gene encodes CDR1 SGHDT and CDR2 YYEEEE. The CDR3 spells CASSLVQGAVEQYF. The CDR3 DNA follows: TGTGCCAGCAGCTTGGTGCAGGGGGCCGTCGAGCAGTACTTC.

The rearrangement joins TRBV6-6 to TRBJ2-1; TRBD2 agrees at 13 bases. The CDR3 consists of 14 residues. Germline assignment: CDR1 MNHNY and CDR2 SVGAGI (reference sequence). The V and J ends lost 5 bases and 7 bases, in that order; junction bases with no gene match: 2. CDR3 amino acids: CASSRTSGRNEQFF. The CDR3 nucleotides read TGTGCCAGCAGTAGGACTAGCGGGAGAAATGAGCAGTTCTTC.

The CDR3 region is CASSKATSEIGETQYF. The CDR3 bases are TGTGCCAGCAGCAAAGCGACTAGCGAGATTGGGGAGACCCAGTACTTC. The chain employs TRBV21-1 and TRBJ2-5; the table assigns TRBD2, which was not confirmed against the DNA. TRBV21-1 is classified as a pseudogene. This CDR3 is built from 16 residues.

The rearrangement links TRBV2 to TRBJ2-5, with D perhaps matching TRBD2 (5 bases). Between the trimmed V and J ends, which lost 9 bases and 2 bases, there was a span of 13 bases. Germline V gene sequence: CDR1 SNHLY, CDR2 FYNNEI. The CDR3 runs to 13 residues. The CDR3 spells CARGSGSQETQYF. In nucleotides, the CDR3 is TGTGCCAGGGGGTCGGGAAGTCAAGAGACCCAGTACTTC.

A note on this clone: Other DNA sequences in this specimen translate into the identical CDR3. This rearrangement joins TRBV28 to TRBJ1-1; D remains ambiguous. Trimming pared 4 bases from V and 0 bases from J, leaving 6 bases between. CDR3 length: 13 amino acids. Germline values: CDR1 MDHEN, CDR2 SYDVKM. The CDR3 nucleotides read TGTGCCAGCAGTTCGGTGATGAACACTGAAGCTTTCTTT. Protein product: CASSSVMNTEAFF.

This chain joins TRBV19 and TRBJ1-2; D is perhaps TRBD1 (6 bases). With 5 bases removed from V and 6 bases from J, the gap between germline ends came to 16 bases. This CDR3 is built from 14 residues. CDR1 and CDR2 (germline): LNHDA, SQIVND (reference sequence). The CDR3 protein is CASSSSGTSHGYTF. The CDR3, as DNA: TGTGCCAGTAGTTCTTCCGGGACAAGTCATGGCTACACCTTC.

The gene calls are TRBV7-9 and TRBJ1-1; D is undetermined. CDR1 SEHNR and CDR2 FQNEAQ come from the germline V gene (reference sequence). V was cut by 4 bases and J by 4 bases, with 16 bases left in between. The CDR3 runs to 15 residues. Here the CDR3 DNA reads TGTGCCAGCAGCTCTAGCTGGACGGCGGGCACTGAAGCTTTCTTT. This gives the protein CASSSSWTAGTEAFF.

The CDR3 nucleotides read TGCGCCAGCAGCGCGGGGGGTTGGGTCCAAGAGACCCAGTACTTC. Amino acid sequence: CASSAGGWVQETQYF. This chain uses TRBV5-1 with TRBJ2-5, with 8 bases identical to TRBD2. Germline CDR1 is SGHRS and CDR2 is YFSETQ. The CDR3 covers 15 residues. J gave up 1 base and V 4 bases, and 6 bases lay outside the gene matches.

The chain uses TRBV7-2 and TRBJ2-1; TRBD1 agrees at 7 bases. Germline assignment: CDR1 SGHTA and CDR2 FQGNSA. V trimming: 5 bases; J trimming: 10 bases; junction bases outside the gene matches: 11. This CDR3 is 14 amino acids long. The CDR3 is CASSPGTDLREQFF. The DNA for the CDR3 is TGTGCCAGCAGCCCGGGGACAGATTTAAGGGAGCAGTTCTTC. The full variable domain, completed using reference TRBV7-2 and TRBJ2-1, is GAGVSQSPSNKVTEKGKDVELRCDPISGHTALYWYRQSLGQGLEFLIYFQGNSAPDKSGLPSDRFSAERTGGSVSTLTIQRTQQEDSAVYLCASSPGTDLREQFFGPGTRLTVL.

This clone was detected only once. This CDR3 is CASGFSGVYGYTF. The CDR3 coding sequence is TGTGCTAGTGGTTTTTCGGGGGTTTATGGCTACACCTTC. The rearrangement links TRBV12-5 to TRBJ1-2; possibly TRBD1 for D (5 bases). The CDR3 runs 13 residues. From germline, CDR1 is LGHNT and CDR2 FRNRAP. Trimming cost V 3 bases and J 5 bases, with 10 bases left between them.

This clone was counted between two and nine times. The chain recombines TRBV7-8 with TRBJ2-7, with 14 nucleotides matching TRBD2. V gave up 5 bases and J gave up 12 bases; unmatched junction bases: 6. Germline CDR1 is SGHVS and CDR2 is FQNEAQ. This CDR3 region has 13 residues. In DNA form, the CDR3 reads TGTGCCAGCAGCCCTGGGACTAGCGGGAGACGGTACTTC. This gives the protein CASSPGTSGRRYF.

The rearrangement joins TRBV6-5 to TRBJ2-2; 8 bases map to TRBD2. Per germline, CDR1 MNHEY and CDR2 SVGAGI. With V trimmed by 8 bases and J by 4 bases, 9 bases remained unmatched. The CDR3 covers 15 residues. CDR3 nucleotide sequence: TGTGCCAGCGGACGGGGGGGCGTTGGCACCGGGGAGCTGTTTTTT. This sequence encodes CASGRGGVGTGELFF.